This TCR beta chain came from a study of OX40 agonist ivuxolimab in advanced cancers. Only in-frame clones appear in the TCRdb table, and some are missing; sequencing was by immunoSEQ multiplex PCR. The sample shows tens of thousands of clones, around nine tenths of them seen only once. The V end lost 2 bases, the J end lost 7 bases, and 11 bases lay between the germline ends. From germline, CDR1 is SEHNR and CDR2 FQNEAQ (reference sequence). CDR3 length: 13 amino acids. This clone was seen just once. This specimen was CD4+ or CD8+ T cells sorted from blood, taken in a trial of the OX40 agonist ivuxolimab. This clonotype was obtained from an adult with an advanced solid tumor such as melanoma, head and neck, liver or kidney cancer. The chain employs TRBV7-9 and TRBJ1-1; possible D gene TRBD1, 5 bases. CDR3 coding DNA: TGTGCCAGCAGCTTATTGGGGCGTAATGAAGCTTTCTTT. Translation gives CASSLLGRNEAFF.